The rows below give T cell receptor beta chains drawn from one sample of a study of blood T cell repertoires in COVID-19. Sequencing used immunoSEQ multiplex PCR; TCRdb keeps in-frame clones, though not all of them. The sample holds some 300,000 clones, roughly 87% seen once. The sequenced sample consisted of peripheral blood. The receptors shown here come from a man aged 18 to 35 with active or convalescent COVID-19. Each CDR3 is given with its conserved first and last residue. The D gene is left open where the match is weak. The listing skips clone size in some rows; elsewhere it reads once, few, many or a size class.

j_call: TRBJ2-3; d_call: NA; clone_size: once; v_call: TRBV9; cdr3_aa: CASSVSDRLPTDTQYF; cdr3_nt: TGTGCCAGCAGCGTTTCAGATAGACTACCCACAGATACGCAGTATTTT
j_call: TRBJ1-5; d_call: NA; clone_size: NA; v_call: TRBV28; cdr3_aa: CASSFLIPNQPQHF; cdr3_nt: TGTGCCAGCAGTTTTTTAATCCCTAATCAGCCCCAGCATTTT
j_call: TRBJ2-2; d_call: TRBD2; clone_size: NA; v_call: TRBV6-2/TRBV6-3; cdr3_aa: CASSSYELAGGLNTGELFF; cdr3_nt: TGTGCCAGCAGTTCCTACGAACTAGCGGGGGGGTTGAACACCGGGGAGCTGTTTTTT
j_call: TRBJ2-1; d_call: TRBD1; clone_size: few; v_call: TRBV15; cdr3_aa: CATSRLQGGHNEQFF; cdr3_nt: TGTGCCACCAGCAGGTTACAGGGGGGTCACAATGAGCAGTTCTTC
j_call: TRBJ2-3; d_call: TRBD2; clone_size: NA; v_call: TRBV7-7; cdr3_aa: CASWSSGGYTDTQYF; cdr3_nt: TGTGCCAGCTGGTCTAGCGGGGGTTACACAGATACGCAGTATTTT
j_call: TRBJ1-2; d_call: NA; clone_size: NA; v_call: TRBV9; cdr3_aa: CASSSRQGYTF; cdr3_nt: TGTGCCAGCAGCTCCAGACAGGGCTACACCTTC
j_call: TRBJ2-7; d_call: NA; clone_size: once; v_call: TRBV28; cdr3_aa: CASSIPGQTLYEQYF; cdr3_nt: TGTGCCAGCAGTATACCGGGACAAACCCTCTACGAGCAGTACTTC
j_call: TRBJ2-7; d_call: NA; clone_size: NA; v_call: TRBV7-6; cdr3_aa: CASSLVPGQFYEQYF; cdr3_nt: TGTGCCAGCAGCTTAGTCCCGGGACAATTCTACGAGCAGTACTTC
j_call: TRBJ1-5; d_call: NA; clone_size: NA; v_call: TRBV6-5; cdr3_aa: CASWRTHSARQPQHF; cdr3_nt: TGTGCCAGCTGGAGGACCCACTCGGCCCGACAGCCCCAGCATTTT
j_call: TRBJ2-5; d_call: NA; clone_size: NA; v_call: TRBV11-3; cdr3_aa: CASSLRGETQYF; cdr3_nt: TGTGCCAGCAGCTTAAGGGGGGAGACCCAGTACTTC
j_call: TRBJ1-2; d_call: NA; clone_size: NA; v_call: TRBV21-1; cdr3_aa: CASSSVFGAFGYTF; cdr3_nt: TGTGCCAGCAGCTCCGTCTTTGGGGCTTTTGGCTACACCTTC
j_call: TRBJ2-2; d_call: NA; clone_size: NA; v_call: TRBV5-6; cdr3_aa: CASSLLSNTGELFF; cdr3_nt: TGTGCCAGCAGCTTGTTATCGAACACCGGGGAGCTGTTTTTT
j_call: TRBJ1-1; d_call: NA; clone_size: NA; v_call: TRBV5-6; cdr3_aa: CASSLPWNTEAFF; cdr3_nt: TGTGCCAGCAGCTTGCCCTGGAACACTGAAGCTTTCTTT
j_call: TRBJ2-5; d_call: NA; clone_size: NA; v_call: TRBV7-2; cdr3_aa: CASSSPLGPETQYF; cdr3_nt: TGTGCCAGCAGCTCCCCCTTGGGGCCGGAGACCCAGTACTTC
j_call: TRBJ2-7; d_call: NA; clone_size: NA; v_call: TRBV2; cdr3_aa: CASSVSQGREQYF; cdr3_nt: TGTGCCAGCAGTGTTTCACAGGGGAGGGAGCAGTACTTC
j_call: TRBJ1-5; d_call: TRBD1; clone_size: NA; v_call: TRBV6-5; cdr3_aa: CASRPLTGGNQPQHF; cdr3_nt: TGTGCCAGCAGACCCCTAACAGGGGGCAATCAGCCCCAGCATTTT
j_call: TRBJ2-4; d_call: TRBD2; clone_size: NA; v_call: TRBV2; cdr3_aa: CASSEDGLAGWRNIQYF; cdr3_nt: TGTGCCAGCAGTGAAGATGGGCTAGCGGGGTGGCGCAACATTCAGTACTTC
j_call: TRBJ1-3; d_call: NA; clone_size: once; v_call: TRBV11-2; cdr3_aa: CASSPGTSGNTIYF; cdr3_nt: TGTGCCAGCAGCCCTGGGACATCTGGAAACACCATATATTTT
j_call: TRBJ2-1; d_call: NA; clone_size: NA; v_call: TRBV3-1/TRBV3-2; cdr3_aa: CASSQDGVTYNEQFF; cdr3_nt: TGTGCCAGCAGCCAAGACGGGGTTACCTACAATGAGCAGTTCTTC
j_call: TRBJ1-5; d_call: NA; clone_size: NA; v_call: TRBV18; cdr3_aa: CASSPQPTGYNQPQHF; cdr3_nt: TGTGCCAGCTCACCTCAGCCGACAGGATATAATCAGCCCCAGCATTTT
j_call: TRBJ1-4; d_call: NA; clone_size: NA; v_call: TRBV5-4; cdr3_aa: CASSLAGSGTNEKLFF; cdr3_nt: TGTGCCAGCAGCTTGGCCGGTTCAGGGACTAATGAAAAACTGTTTTTT
j_call: TRBJ2-1; d_call: NA; clone_size: NA; v_call: TRBV6-5; cdr3_aa: CASRTIAYNEQFF; cdr3_nt: TGTGCCAGCAGGACTATCGCTTACAATGAGCAGTTCTTC
j_call: TRBJ1-2; d_call: NA; clone_size: NA; v_call: TRBV19; cdr3_aa: CASSRQAYGYTF; cdr3_nt: TGTGCCAGTAGCCGGCAGGCCTATGGCTACACCTTC
j_call: TRBJ2-7; d_call: NA; clone_size: NA; v_call: TRBV2; cdr3_aa: CAGRLEEEQYF; cdr3_nt: TGTGCGGGCAGACTAGAGGAGGAGCAGTACTTC
j_call: TRBJ2-1; d_call: NA; clone_size: NA; v_call: TRBV6-5; cdr3_aa: CASRTYYNEQFF; cdr3_nt: TGTGCCAGCAGGACTTACTACAATGAGCAGTTCTTC
j_call: TRBJ1-5; d_call: TRBD1; clone_size: NA; v_call: TRBV18; cdr3_aa: CASSLRQGETPQHF; cdr3_nt: TGTGCCAGCTCACTCCGACAGGGAGAGACGCCCCAGCATTTT
j_call: TRBJ2-7; d_call: NA; clone_size: NA; v_call: TRBV4-1; cdr3_aa: CASSQRQRSYEQYF; cdr3_nt: TGCGCCAGCAGCCAGAGACAGCGCTCCTACGAGCAGTACTTC
j_call: TRBJ2-7; d_call: NA; clone_size: few; v_call: TRBV6-6; cdr3_aa: CASSFGDLSGYEQYF; cdr3_nt: TGTGCCAGCAGTTTCGGCGACCTGTCAGGTTACGAGCAGTACTTC
j_call: TRBJ2-7; d_call: TRBD1; clone_size: NA; v_call: TRBV18; cdr3_aa: CASSPDRGDEQYF; cdr3_nt: TGTGCCAGCTCACCAGACAGGGGAGACGAGCAGTACTTC
j_call: TRBJ2-1; d_call: NA; clone_size: NA; v_call: TRBV27; cdr3_aa: CASSLGQRPDNEQFF; cdr3_nt: TGTGCCAGCAGTTTAGGCCAGCGGCCCGACAATGAGCAGTTCTTC
j_call: TRBJ2-7; d_call: TRBD1; clone_size: NA; v_call: TRBV12-3/TRBV12-4; cdr3_aa: CASPTGTGHEQYF; cdr3_nt: TGTGCCAGCCCTACCGGGACAGGCCACGAGCAGTACTTC